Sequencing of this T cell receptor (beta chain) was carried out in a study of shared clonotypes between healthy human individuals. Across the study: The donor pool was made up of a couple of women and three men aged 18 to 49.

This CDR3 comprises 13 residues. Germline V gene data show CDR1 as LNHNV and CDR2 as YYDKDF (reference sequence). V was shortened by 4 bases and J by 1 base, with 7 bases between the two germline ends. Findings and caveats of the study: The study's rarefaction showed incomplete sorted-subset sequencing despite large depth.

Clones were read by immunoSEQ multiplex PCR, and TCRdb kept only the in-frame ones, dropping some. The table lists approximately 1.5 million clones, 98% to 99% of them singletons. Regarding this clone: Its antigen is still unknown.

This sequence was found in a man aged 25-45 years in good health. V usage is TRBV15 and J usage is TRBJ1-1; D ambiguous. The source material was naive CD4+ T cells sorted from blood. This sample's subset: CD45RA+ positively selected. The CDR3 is CATSTKGNTEAFF. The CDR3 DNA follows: TGTGCCACCAGCACGAAGGGGAACACTGAAGCTTTCTTT.